This T cell receptor (beta chain) was sequenced in a study of regulatory T cells in long-lasting Graves disease. Time point defined: newly diagnosed GD, antithyroid drugs for less than 3 months. The TCR library was made from RNA that had been extracted from PBMCs in TRIzol. CDR3 regions were amplified by Arm-PCR using iRepertoire HTBI primers to build TCR beta libraries. In the original analysis: In the combined samples, roughly 62 TRBV and 14 TRBJ segments were identified. TCRdb redid the calling of the multiplex PCR reads with MiXCR, one entry per CDR3 protein. These V and J calls originate from TCRdb's pipeline instead of the authors' own analysis. The data contain 250,000 to 400,000 distinct CDR3 sequences, about 20% of them seen just once; the ten biggest clones take up approximately 35%. Ten or more counts support this clonotype. V lost 3 bases, J lost 7 bases, and 15 bases lay in between. The CDR3 length is 14 residues. CDR1 is SNHLY, CDR2 FYNNEI, per germline.

The specimen was peripheral blood mononuclear cells (PBMCs), collected at new diagnosis, from a patient treated with antithyroid drugs. The source is a female donor with Graves disease. This chain connects TRBV2 to TRBJ1-2; no firm D call. In DNA form, the CDR3 reads TGTGCCAGCAGTGAGTTAGAGAGGGTGGCTGGCTACACCTTC. This sequence encodes CASSELERVAGYTF.